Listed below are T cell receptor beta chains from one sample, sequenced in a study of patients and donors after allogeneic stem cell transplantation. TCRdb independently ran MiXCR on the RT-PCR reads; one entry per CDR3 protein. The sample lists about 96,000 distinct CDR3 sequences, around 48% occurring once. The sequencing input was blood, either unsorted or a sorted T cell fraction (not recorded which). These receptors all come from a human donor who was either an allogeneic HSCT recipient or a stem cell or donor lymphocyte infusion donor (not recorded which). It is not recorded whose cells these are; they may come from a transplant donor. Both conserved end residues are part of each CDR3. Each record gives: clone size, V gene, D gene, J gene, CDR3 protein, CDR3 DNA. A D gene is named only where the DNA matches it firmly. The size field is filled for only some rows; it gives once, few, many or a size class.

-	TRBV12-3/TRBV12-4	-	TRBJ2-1	CASSLAAEPYNEQFF	TGTGCCAGCAGTTTAGCGGCGGAGCCATACAATGAGCAGTTCTTC
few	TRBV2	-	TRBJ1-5	CASSTAGMQPQHF	TGTGCCAGCAGTACCGCGGGGATGCAGCCCCAGCATTTT
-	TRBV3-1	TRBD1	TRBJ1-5	CASSQRSQGANQPQHF	TGTGCCAGCAGCCAGCGTTCACAGGGGGCGAATCAGCCCCAGCATTTT
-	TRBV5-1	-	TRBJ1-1	CASNPGGTEAFF	TGCGCCAGCAATCCAGGCGGAACTGAAGCTTTCTTT
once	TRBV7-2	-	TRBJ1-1	CASSARDRGQTEAFF	TGTGCCAGCAGCGCACGTGATCGGGGGCAAACTGAAGCTTTCTTT
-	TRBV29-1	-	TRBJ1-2	CSVGEGGNYGYTF	TGCAGCGTTGGGGAGGGTGGTAACTATGGCTACACCTTC
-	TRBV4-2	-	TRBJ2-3	CASSQDPGRNTDTQYF	TGTGCCAGCAGCCAAGATCCGGGGAGAAACACAGATACGCAGTATTTT
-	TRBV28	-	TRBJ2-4	CASSSRRGSKNIQYF	TGTGCCAGCAGCTCCCGTCGGGGGTCCAAAAACATTCAGTACTTC
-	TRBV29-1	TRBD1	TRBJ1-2	CSVEVDRGPRSYGYTF	TGCAGCGTTGAAGTGGACAGGGGGCCGAGAAGCTATGGCTACACCTTC
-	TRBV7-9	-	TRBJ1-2	CASSLVGDYGYTF	TGTGCCAGCAGCTTAGTCGGGGACTATGGCTACACCTTC